This TCR beta chain was recorded in a study of regulatory T cells in long-lasting Graves disease. Study-level findings and limits: Between persistent patients, roughly 2,600 public clonotypes were shared, exceeding the 966 shared between new patients.

Time point: persistent/refractory GD, antithyroid drugs over 5 years with positive TRAb. RNA extracted from PBMCs served as the sequencing template. Investigators report Graves' disease was diagnosed under American Thyroid Association guidelines. Germline V gene lookup returns CDR1 SEHNR and CDR2 FQNEAQ (reference sequence). With 5 bases removed from V and 0 bases from J, the gap between germline ends came to 11 bases. The CDR3 covers 15 residues. This clonotype was detected only a few times. Its antigen is not identified. According to the study, TCR beta libraries were built with iRepertoire HTBI primers and CDR3-region Arm-PCR. TCRdb analysed the multiplex PCR reads with MiXCR anew, one entry per CDR3 protein. The sample contains 350,000 to 450,000 distinct CDR3 sequences, roughly 21% of which appear only once.

The material was peripheral blood mononuclear cells (PBMCs), obtained when the disease was refractory, from a patient treated with antithyroid drugs. The receptor's source is a female donor with Graves disease. V and J are TRBV7-9 and TRBJ1-5, with D uncertain. This chain's CDR3 is CASSPLNYSNQPQHF. Here the CDR3 DNA reads TGTGCCAGCAGCCCCCTTAATTATAGCAATCAGCCCCAGCATTTT.